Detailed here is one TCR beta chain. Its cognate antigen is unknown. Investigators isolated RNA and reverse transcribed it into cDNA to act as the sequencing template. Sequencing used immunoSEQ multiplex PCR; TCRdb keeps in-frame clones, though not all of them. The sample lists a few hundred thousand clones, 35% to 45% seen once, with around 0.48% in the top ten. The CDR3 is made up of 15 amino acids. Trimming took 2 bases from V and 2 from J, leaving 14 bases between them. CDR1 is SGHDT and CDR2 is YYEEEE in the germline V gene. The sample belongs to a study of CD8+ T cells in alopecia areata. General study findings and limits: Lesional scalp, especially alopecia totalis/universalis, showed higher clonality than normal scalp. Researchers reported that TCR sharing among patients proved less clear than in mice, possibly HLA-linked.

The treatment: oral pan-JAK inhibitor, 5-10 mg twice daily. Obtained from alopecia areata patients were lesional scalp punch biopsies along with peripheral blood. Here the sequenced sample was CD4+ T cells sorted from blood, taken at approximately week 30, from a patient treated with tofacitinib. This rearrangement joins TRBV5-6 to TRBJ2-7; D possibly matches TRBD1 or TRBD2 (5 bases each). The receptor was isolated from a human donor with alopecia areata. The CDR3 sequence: CASSFWGPSPYEQYF. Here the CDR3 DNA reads TGTGCCAGCAGCTTCTGGGGCCCTAGCCCCTACGAGCAGTACTTC. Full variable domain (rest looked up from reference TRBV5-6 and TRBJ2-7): DAGVTQSPTHLIKTRGQQVTLRCSPKSGHDTVSWYQQALGQGPQFIFQYYEEEERQRGNFPDRFSGHQFPNYSSELNVNALLLGDSALYLCASSFWGPSPYEQYFGPGTRLTVT.